This TCR beta chain stems from a study of CD8+CD57+ T cells in acquired aplastic anemia. Overall study: Sorted cells (CD4+ and CD8+) yielded DNA amounts that averaged approximately 3 ug. Whole-study results and caveats: Patients and controls were found to share roughly 31 CD8+ CDR3 sequences. With respect to CD8+ Simpson's diversity, patients and controls did not differ significantly.

Researchers used genomic DNA as the template to profile TCR beta VDJ and CDR3. One entry per CDR3 protein results from TCRdb running MiXCR on the reads. Among about 180,000 distinct CDR3 sequences listed, roughly 65% were seen once. This CDR3 comprises 15 residues. The V segment lost 4 bases and the J segment 3 bases; nucleotides outside the gene matches: 5. Germline CDR1 is LNHDA and CDR2 is SQIVND (reference sequence). The authors sequenced patients whose flow cytometry had shown CD8+CD57+ cell expansion. Prior therapy had not been administered to any patient at the time of blood sampling. With respect to this clonotype: Its antigen remains unknown.

This chain connects TRBV19 to TRBJ2-7, with 11 bases that match TRBD2. This TCR was recovered from a human donor with aplastic anemia. Specimen: sorted CD4+, CD8+, or CD8+CD57+ T cells (not recorded which) from PBMCs. CDR3 in DNA: TGTGCCAGTAGTACTACCGGGACTAGCGGCTACGAGCAGTACTTC. Encoded protein: CASSTTGTSGYEQYF.